The 20 T cell receptor beta chains below all came from one sample that was sequenced in a study of T-cell reconstitution after alpha-beta-depleted transplantation in children. Unique molecular identifiers were incorporated into the prepared TCRbeta library. TCRdb re-analysed the PCR reads in MiXCR, keeping a single row per CDR3 protein. The sample has about 200,000 distinct CDR3 sequences; about 8.7% are singletons. The specimen was PBMCs, mostly from graft donor cells, collected 360 days after TCRalphabeta/CD19-depleted stem cell transplant. The receptors were gathered from a male patient between 2 and 9 years old who had a stem cell transplant for acute myeloid leukemia, so the T cells may come from the graft donor.

The CDR3: CAISAPTTGLNQPQHF. The DNA of the CDR3 is TGTGCCATCAGTGCCCCAACGACAGGGTTGAATCAGCCCCAGCATTTT. The chain links TRBV10-3 to TRBJ1-5; 7 positions agree with TRBD1. V lost 4 bases to trimming and J lost 4 bases; unmatched junction nucleotides: 10. Germline V gene lookup returns CDR1 ENHRY and CDR2 SYGVKD. This CDR3 comprises 16 residues.

This clonotype was detected many times. The chain uses TRBV20-1 and TRBJ2-7, with 7 nucleotides matching TRBD1. Germline-derived CDR1 and CDR2 are DFQATT and SNEGSKA (reference sequence). The CDR3 has 13 amino acids. Germline trimming cut 2 bases from V and 3 bases from J; bases unmatched to any gene: 4. CDR3 loop: CSARTAGGYEQYF. CDR3 nucleotide sequence: TGCAGTGCTAGAACGGCAGGGGGCTACGAGCAGTACTTC.

This clonotype was seen ten or more times. V and J are TRBV15 and TRBJ1-2; 7 nucleotides agree with TRBD1. The CDR3 length is 17 residues. V was clipped by 2 bases and J by 5 bases; unmatched bases: 14. Germline CDR1 and CDR2: LNHNV and YYDKDF (reference sequence). CDR3 nucleotides: TGTGCCACCAGCAGACGAGGGACAGCCAAGAATCCTTATGGCTACACCTTC. It codes for CATSRRGTAKNPYGYTF. Using reference TRBV15 and TRBJ1-2 for the parts outside the CDR3, the full variable domain is DAMVIQNPRYQVTQFGKPVTLSCSQTLNHNVMYWYQQKSSQAPKLLFHYYDKDFNNEADTPDNFQSRRPNTSFCFLDIRSPGLGDTAMYLCATSRRGTAKNPYGYTFGSGTRLTVV.

The chain uses TRBV29-1 and TRBJ2-1; TRBD2 aligns across 11 bases. Germline V lookup: CDR1 SQVTM, CDR2 ANQGSEA. After removal of 4 bases from V and 7 bases from J, the junction contained 12 bases not matched to a gene. There are 16 residues in the CDR3. In nucleotides, the CDR3 is TGCAGCGTTGGCCCCCCGACTAGCGGGATCAGGAATGAGCAGTTCTTC. Protein product: CSVGPPTSGIRNEQFF.

The rearrangement joins TRBV4-2 to TRBJ2-7; a weak D match, TRBD1 (6 bases). Germline CDR1 and CDR2: LGHNA and YNFKEQ. The CDR3 consists of 14 residues. Trimming shortened V by 0 bases and J by 6 bases, and 12 bases separated the two germline ends. CDR3 in DNA: TGTGCCAGCAGCCAAGAGTTTGCAGGGGCCGAGCAGTACTTC. The encoded protein is CASSQEFAGAEQYF.

This clonotype was counted a few times. The genes are TRBV5-5 and TRBJ2-5, with D unclear. There are 14 residues in the CDR3. Germline assignment: CDR1 SGHKS and CDR2 YYEKEE (reference sequence). The V end was cut by 0 bases, the J end by 0 bases, with 6 bases between. CDR3 sequence: CASSLGRDQETQYF. Here the CDR3 DNA reads TGTGCCAGCAGCTTGGGTAGGGACCAAGAGACCCAGTACTTC.

This clonotype appeared a few times. The chain links TRBV24-1 to TRBJ2-1; D is ambiguous. Germline V gives CDR1 KGHDR, CDR2 SFDVKD. Trimming left V 1 base short and J 8 bases short, with 8 bases between. The CDR3 sequence is 13 residues long. The CDR3 DNA reads as TGTGCCACCAGTGATTTACCGTTTCATGAGCAGTTCTTC. Translation: CATSDLPFHEQFF.

This clonotype was counted a single time. The J gene is TRBJ2-7, the V gene TRBV10-2; TRBD1 might be the D (5 bases). The CDR3 runs to 16 residues. Germline values: CDR1 WSHSY, CDR2 SAAADI. Trimming shortened V by 2 bases and J by 3 bases, and 17 bases separated the two germline ends. The CDR3 DNA follows: TGCGCCAGCAGTGAGGATGCAGGGCTATATCTCTACGAGCAGTACTTC. Its protein is CASSEDAGLYLYEQYF.

The chain uses TRBV12-3 or TRBV12-4 and TRBJ2-1; the D is unclear. The ends were cut back, 8 bases at V and 0 bases at J, with 8 bases in the middle. This CDR3 contains 13 residues. The CDR3 DNA follows: TGTGCCAGCGGCCAGAGCTCCTACAATGAGCAGTTCTTC. This sequence encodes CASGQSSYNEQFF.

This clonotype was recorded many times. The chain couples TRBV20-1 to TRBJ2-7; 7 bases line up with TRBD1. Trimming removed 3 bases from V and 7 bases from J; junction bases left unmatched: 3. The CDR3 is 11 amino acids. Germline V gene lookup returns CDR1 DFQATT and CDR2 SNEGSKA (reference sequence). The CDR3 protein is CSARGQPEQYF. CDR3 DNA sequence: TGCAGTGCTAGGGGACAGCCTGAGCAGTACTTC.

The table lists this clonotype with many counts. The chain couples TRBV19 to TRBJ2-2; D is undetermined. Germline loops: CDR1 LNHDA, CDR2 SQIVND (reference sequence). V lost 7 bases, J lost 1 base, and 10 bases lay in between. The CDR3 consists of 14 residues. The CDR3 nucleotides read TGTGCCAGTAAGACCCTAGAGAACACCGGGGAGCTGTTTTTT. Its protein is CASKTLENTGELFF.

This clonotype was recorded a few times. The chain uses TRBV20-1 and TRBJ2-2, with TRBD2 identical over 12 bases. Germline CDR1 DFQATT, CDR2 SNEGSKA (reference sequence). CDR3 length: 15 amino acids. Germline trimming cut 5 bases from V and 5 bases from J; bases unmatched to any gene: 6. CDR3 protein: CSAYPSGGGTGELFF. DNA for the CDR3: TGCAGTGCTTACCCTAGCGGGGGGGGTACCGGGGAGCTGTTTTTT.

This clonotype has at least ten counts. The chain uses TRBV29-1 and TRBJ2-2; D is possibly TRBD1 or TRBD2 (5 bases each). V was clipped by 7 bases and J by 3 bases, with 15 bases between them. This CDR3 spans 14 amino acids. In germline, CDR1 is SQVTM, CDR2 ANQGSEA. This CDR3 reads CSAVWGSDTGELFF. CDR3 nucleotide sequence: TGCAGCGCCGTGTGGGGGAGTGACACCGGGGAGCTGTTTTTT.

The rearrangement links TRBV6-2 or TRBV6-3 to TRBJ2-7, with D perhaps TRBD2 (5 bases). The CDR3 consists of 11 residues. V lost 3 bases and J lost 7, with 7 bases in between. The germline CDR1 and CDR2 sequences are MNHEY and SVGEGT. The CDR3 coding sequence is TGTGCCAGCAGTTATGAGCGGGAGCAGTACTTC. It encodes CASSYEREQYF.

Only a few counts were recorded for this clonotype. This chain uses TRBV4-3 with TRBJ2-1; D remains ambiguous. Germline lookup yields CDR1 LGHNA and CDR2 YSLEER. Deletions cut 2 bases from V and 6 bases from J, with 17 bases between. The CDR3 length is 16 residues. The CDR3 reads CASSQLGRIRVNEQFF. The CDR3 region has the DNA TGCGCCAGCAGCCAACTCGGTAGGATCCGGGTCAATGAGCAGTTCTTC.

This clonotype has a count of ten or more. The gene calls are TRBV28 and TRBJ2-7, with D maybe TRBD1 (6 bases). Per the germline V gene, CDR1 is MDHEN and CDR2 is SYDVKM. V was cut by 5 bases and J by 4 bases, with 15 bases left in between. CDR3 length: 14 amino acids. CDR3 in amino acids: CASSLRTAPYEQYF. The CDR3 DNA follows: TGTGCCAGCAGTCTGCGGACAGCTCCTTACGAGCAGTACTTC.

This chain connects TRBV12-3 or TRBV12-4 to TRBJ2-2, with D possibly called TRBD1 or TRBD2 (5 bases each). The V end was cut by 4 bases, the J end by 4 bases, with 19 bases between. This CDR3 region has 17 residues. The CDR3 nucleotides are TGTGCCAGCAGTTACGCCCCTTGGGGCAGCGGCACCGGGGAGCTGTTTTTT. Its translation: CASSYAPWGSGTGELFF.

This clonotype was recorded many times. V gene TRBV7-9 combines with J gene TRBJ2-5; D remains unclear. With 5 bases removed from V and 4 bases from J, the gap between germline ends came to 11 bases. There are 13 residues in the CDR3. Per the germline V gene, CDR1 is SEHNR and CDR2 is FQNEAQ (reference sequence). DNA of the CDR3: TGTGCCAGCAGCCCTGGGCCTCCAGAGACCCAGTACTTC. This codes for CASSPGPPETQYF.

This clonotype was detected only a few times. This rearrangement joins TRBV12-3 or TRBV12-4 to TRBJ1-6; possible D gene TRBD1, 5 bases. V gave up 3 bases and J gave up 5 bases, with 11 bases separating them. The CDR3 runs to 15 residues. The CDR3 DNA follows: TGTGCCAGCAGTTTTGGGGGTAGGAATAATTCACCCCTCCACTTT. It translates to CASSFGGRNNSPLHF.

This clonotype appeared many times. J is TRBJ2-7 and V is TRBV7-2; D is perhaps TRBD1 (6 bases). In germline, CDR1 is SGHTA, CDR2 FQGNSA. Trimming shortened V by 5 bases and J by 4 bases, and 12 bases separated the two germline ends. The CDR3 contains 13 residues. For the CDR3, the DNA is TGTGCCAGCAGCCCAACGAGGGGGTACGAGCAGTACTTC. Translated: CASSPTRGYEQYF.